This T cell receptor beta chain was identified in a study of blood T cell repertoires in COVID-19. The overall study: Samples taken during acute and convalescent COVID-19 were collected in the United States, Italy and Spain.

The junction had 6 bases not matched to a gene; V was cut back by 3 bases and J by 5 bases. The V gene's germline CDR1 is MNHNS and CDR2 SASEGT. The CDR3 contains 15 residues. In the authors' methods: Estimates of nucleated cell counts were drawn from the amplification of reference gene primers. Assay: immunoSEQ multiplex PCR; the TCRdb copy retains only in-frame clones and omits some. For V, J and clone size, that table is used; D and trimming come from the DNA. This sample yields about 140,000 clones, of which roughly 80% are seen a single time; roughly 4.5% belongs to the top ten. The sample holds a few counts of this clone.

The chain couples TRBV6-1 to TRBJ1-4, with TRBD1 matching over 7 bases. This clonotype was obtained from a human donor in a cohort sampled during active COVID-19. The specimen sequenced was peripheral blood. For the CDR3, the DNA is TGTGCCAGCAGTGAGGGACAGCCTGAAAATGAAAAACTGTTTTTT. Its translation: CASSEGQPENEKLFF.